This TCR beta chain was identified during a study of blood T cell repertoires in COVID-19. Study as a whole: Sources were T cells, B-cell-depleted T cells, or PBMCs; the material itself was cDNA or gDNA.

The CDR3 loop spans 18 amino acids. Per germline, CDR1 SGHRS and CDR2 YFSETQ. Trimming removed 1 base from V and 5 bases from J; junction bases left unmatched: 13. This clone came up once. Here immunoSEQ multiplex PCR was the method, and the copy in TCRdb shows in-frame clones only, minus some. The sample lists approximately 150,000 clones; around 87% were seen once. Input material: PBMCs or T cells enriched from blood (not recorded which). This receptor was obtained from a woman between 40 and 55 years old who had been exposed to COVID-19. The V call is TRBV5-1, the J call TRBJ2-2; 8 nucleotides align to TRBD1. Written as DNA, the CDR3 is TGCGCCAGCAGCTTGTTGCCCCCGGACAGGGCTGGGACCGGGGAGCTGTTTTTT. This sequence encodes CASSLLPPDRAGTGELFF.